This T cell receptor (beta chain) was sequenced during a study of shared clonotypes between healthy human individuals. Study-wide findings and caveats: All-four-donor shared clonotypes had higher generation probabilities than non-shared clonotypes did. The authors expected sequencing depth to affect clonotype sharing among donors. Shared across several donors were roughly 5.3% of the naive CD4 clonotypes.

Looked up from germline, CDR1 is SGDLS and CDR2 is YYNGEE. This CDR3 spans 11 amino acids. Trimming took off 3 bases at V and 6 bases at J, with 6 bases between the two ends. The repertoire was sequenced with immunoSEQ multiplex PCR; TCRdb's copy has only in-frame clones and lacks some. Of about 870,000 clones in the sample, about 91% are singletons; the top ten hold 24%. Concerning this clone itself: What it binds is unknown.

Terminally differentiated effector memory CD45RA+ cells were left out of the naive CD8 fraction, which was CD45RO-negative and positively selected for CCR7. Sequencing used naive CD8+ T cells sorted from blood. This receptor was obtained from a man aged 25 to 45 in good health. This sequence joins TRBV9 and TRBJ1-2; unclear D gene. CDR3 sequence (DNA): TGTGCCAGCAGCGACTCTCATGGCTACACCTTC. Amino acid sequence: CASSDSHGYTF.